This T cell receptor (beta chain) was obtained from a study of blood T cell repertoires in COVID-19 (TCRdb year 2020). A note on the overall study: Samples covering the acute and convalescent phases of COVID-19 were provided by collaborators in the United States, Italy and Spain. The prospective study material was composed of cDNA or gDNA derived from T cells, B-cell-depleted T cells, or PBMCs. The dataset comprised deeply sampled blood TCRbeta repertoires from subjects exposed to, actively infected with, or recovered from COVID-19. The repertoires were released in a freely available public database meant as a resource for research on the immune response to SARS-CoV-2. The samples were drawn from two sources: the first 160 participants of the ongoing ImmuneRACE study, and 1,254 subjects contributed by 6 global collaborators. A de-identified subject ID, COVID-19 status, age in years and sex were almost always included in the sample metadata. Where HLA class I and class II types were available, the types were taken from metadata supplied by the sample provider, not from assay-based typing.

Trimming costs V 0 bases and J 8 bases, and their ends lie 11 bases apart. From the cysteine up to the phenylalanine, the CDR3 has a length of 14 residues. Of all the DNA, just the CDR3 is kept, 42 bases in frame from base 1. The germline V gene supplies CDR1 MNHNS and CDR2 SASEGT. Collaborating institutions collected whole blood in K2EDTA tubes following their own protocols. For TCRbeta analysis, collaborator samples were shipped as frozen whole blood, as isolated PBMCs, or as DNA extracted from either sample type. This clone showed up just once. This clone's antigen is unknown. No much larger clone exists at a distance of one base, and base qualities are not known. TCRbeta CDR3 regions were amplified from genomic DNA by means of the immunoSEQ Assay, a bias-controlled multiplex PCR. In the paper's pipeline: Within the assay, amplification of reference gene primers was used to estimate how many nucleated cells each sample contained. To quantify the absolute abundance of each unique TCRbeta CDR3 rearrangement, sequence reads were collapsed and filtered. Productive Simpson clonality was computed per sample as the square root of Simpson's diversity index over productive rearrangements. TCRdb's version of the immuneACCESS table is confined to in-frame rearrangements and falls short of the full clone set. An unresolved V gene accounts for under half of the shortfall where checked; the remainder is of unknown origin. D and trimming were read from the DNA, whereas the V and J calls and clone size are those reported in that table. The sample has around 200,000 clones on record, approximately 86% of them singletons. Of the sample, approximately 9.8% falls within the top ten clones.

Here is what the overall study found, with its caveats: The amount of clinical and demographic metadata varied by source and participant and was provided uncurated.

The sequence links TRBV6-1 to TRBJ1-3; possibly the D gene is TRBD1, per 5 matching bases. The material sequenced was peripheral blood. The TCR originated in a woman aged 80 or older with acute or convalescent COVID-19. The DNA sequence reads TGTGCCAGCAGTGAAGCGGGGGAGGGTTACACCATATATTTT. The encoded protein is CASSEAGEGYTIYF.